The rows below give T cell receptor beta chains drawn from one sample of a study of blood T cell repertoires in COVID-19. The table came from immunoSEQ multiplex PCR; TCRdb's copy has only in-frame clones and leaves some out. The sample lists 300,000 to 350,000 clones; roughly 87% were seen once. Sequenced sample: peripheral blood. These receptors were obtained from a man aged 18 to 30 with active or convalescent COVID-19. Both conserved end residues are trimmed from each CDR3. Fields, in order: V gene, J gene, D gene, CDR3 protein. A D gene is named only where the DNA matches it firmly.

TRBV7-2	TRBJ1-4	-	ASSLIRGATNEKLF
TRBV7-9	TRBJ1-6	-	ASRGHGVRDSPLH
TRBV10-3	TRBJ1-5	-	AISEPGSGNQPQH
TRBV5-8	TRBJ1-4	TRBD1	ASSLIGTGLPTNEKLF
TRBV14	TRBJ1-4	-	ASSQAVATNEKLF
TRBV14	TRBJ1-2	TRBD1	ASSQGTGTDYGYT
TRBV10-2	TRBJ2-2	-	ASIETPGTHTGELF
TRBV2	TRBJ1-4	TRBD1	ASVQGGSNEKLF
TRBV20-1	TRBJ2-1	TRBD2	SASSLAGGSYNEQF
TRBV6-5	TRBJ2-2	TRBD2	ASSFERGRSGELF
TRBV7-2	TRBJ1-3	TRBD1	ASSPDRVSGNTIY
TRBV5-1	TRBJ1-5	-	ASSLGSAGSLTQH
TRBV6-5	TRBJ1-1	-	ASLDTGNTEAF
TRBV4-1	TRBJ1-2	TRBD1	ASSRRTGDGYT
TRBV6-5	TRBJ2-7	TRBD2	ASKPYGGDEQY
TRBV19	TRBJ1-2	TRBD1	ASTGTANYGYT
TRBV2	TRBJ1-1	TRBD1	ASRGTGGLKNTEAF
TRBV5-5	TRBJ2-1	TRBD2	ASSLPGGSEQF
TRBV21-1	TRBJ2-3	-	ASTYKRGALSTDTQY
TRBV11-2	TRBJ2-6	TRBD1	ASSSVGDRGSGANVLT
TRBV5-6	TRBJ2-1	-	ASSGKTGLRDNEQF
TRBV24-1	TRBJ2-1	TRBD2	ATSEGLAGGNEQF
TRBV27	TRBJ1-2	-	ASSRGGLGYT
TRBV7-9	TRBJ2-3	TRBD2	ASSPILAGATDTQY
TRBV28	TRBJ2-4	-	ASSLDRLLAKNIQY
TRBV6-5	TRBJ1-1	TRBD1	ASRREQGASTEAF
TRBV5-1	TRBJ2-2	TRBD1	ASSPTRGTATGELF
TRBV10-1	TRBJ1-5	TRBD1	ASNPGQGGLNQPQH
TRBV19	TRBJ1-1	-	ASSDTGISEAF
TRBV4-1	TRBJ1-6	-	ASSLAWSSYNSPLH
TRBV19	TRBJ1-3	-	ASASGAAGNTIY
TRBV19	TRBJ2-1	-	ATHSPGSYNEQF
TRBV15	TRBJ2-7	-	ATSRGGGRVASYEQY
TRBV5-6	TRBJ1-4	-	ASSPAGGYDEKLF
TRBV24-1	TRBJ1-2	TRBD1	ATSGQGVGYT
TRBV5-1	TRBJ2-2	TRBD1	ASTDRETGELF
TRBV19	TRBJ1-6	TRBD1	ASGDREAPLH
TRBV27	TRBJ2-3	-	ASFEDYLRPDTQY
TRBV19	TRBJ1-1	-	ASSMRRGRGDSEAF
TRBV2	TRBJ2-6	-	ASSVAQTARRAGANVLT
TRBV10-1	TRBJ2-7	TRBD1	ASSTGDRGVSEQY
TRBV2	TRBJ2-5	TRBD2	ASRRRLAGLLQETQY
TRBV5-1	TRBJ2-7	TRBD1	ASSFTRTGQGFDEQY
TRBV5-1	TRBJ2-5	TRBD2	ASSLAYLAGNQGETQY
TRBV9	TRBJ2-1	TRBD2	ASSVVGGAFDEQF